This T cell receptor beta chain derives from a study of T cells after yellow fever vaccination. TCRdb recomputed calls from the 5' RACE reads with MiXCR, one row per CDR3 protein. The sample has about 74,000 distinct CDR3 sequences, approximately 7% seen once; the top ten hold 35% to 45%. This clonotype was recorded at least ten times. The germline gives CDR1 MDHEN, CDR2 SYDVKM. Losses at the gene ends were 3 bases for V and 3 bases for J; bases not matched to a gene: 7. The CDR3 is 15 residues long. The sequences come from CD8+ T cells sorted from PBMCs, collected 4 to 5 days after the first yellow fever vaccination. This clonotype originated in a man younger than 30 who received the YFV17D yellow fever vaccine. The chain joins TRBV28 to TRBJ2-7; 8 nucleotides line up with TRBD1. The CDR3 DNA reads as TGTGCCAGCAGTTTCAGACCCGACAGGGGCTACGAGCAGTACGTC. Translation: CASSFRPDRGYEQYV.